This T cell receptor (beta chain) was documented in a study of early T cells in non-severe SARS-CoV-2 infection. This clonotype was picked up many times. Trimming cost V 0 bases and J 2 bases; bases outside gene matches: 7. The CDR3 totals 17 residues. The germline V gene encodes CDR1 SGHRS and CDR2 YFSETQ. MiXCR was run by TCRdb on the 5' RACE reads, yielding one entry per CDR3 protein. The data show about 60,000 distinct CDR3 sequences, around 9% seen once. This TCR came from an adult who was a healthcare worker with PCR-confirmed SARS-CoV-2 infection or an uninfected control (not recorded which). Sequenced material: whole blood. V gene TRBV5-1 combines with J gene TRBJ2-1, with TRBD2 identical over 8 bases. CDR3 nucleotides: TGCGCCAGCAGCTTGGAGCTAGCGGGCGCCACCTACAATGAGCAGTTCTTC. Protein: CASSLELAGATYNEQFF.